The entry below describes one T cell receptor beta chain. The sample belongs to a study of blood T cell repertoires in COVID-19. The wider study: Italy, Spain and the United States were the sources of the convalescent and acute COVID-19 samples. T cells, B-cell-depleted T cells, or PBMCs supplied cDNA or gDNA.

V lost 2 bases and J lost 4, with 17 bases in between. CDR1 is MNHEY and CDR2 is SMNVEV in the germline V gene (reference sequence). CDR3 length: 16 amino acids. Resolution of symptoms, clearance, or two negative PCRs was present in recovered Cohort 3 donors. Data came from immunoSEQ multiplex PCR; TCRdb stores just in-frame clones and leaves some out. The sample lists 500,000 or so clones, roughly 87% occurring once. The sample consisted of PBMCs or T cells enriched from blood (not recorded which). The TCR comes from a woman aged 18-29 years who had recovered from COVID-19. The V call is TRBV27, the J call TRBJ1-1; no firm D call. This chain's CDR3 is CASSLGRVNPSTEAFF. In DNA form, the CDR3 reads TGTGCCAGCAGTTTAGGGAGGGTAAACCCTAGCACTGAAGCTTTCTTT.